The clone carrying this T cell receptor beta chain was recorded many times. The data were taken from a study of early T cells in non-severe SARS-CoV-2 infection. Overall study context: The chains were unpaired, and the sequenced material was bulk RNA from unsorted whole blood.

cDNA molecules, individually, were tagged with unique molecular identifiers. One entry per CDR3 protein, called by TCRdb with MiXCR from the 5' RACE reads. The sample lists some 110,000 distinct CDR3 sequences, 14% to 15% occurring once. The CDR3 runs 17 residues. The germline gives CDR1 SEHNR, CDR2 FQNEAQ (reference sequence). V was clipped by 5 bases and J by 4 bases, with 20 bases between them. Sequenced sample: whole blood. The TCR was taken from an adult who was a healthcare worker with PCR-confirmed SARS-CoV-2 infection or an uninfected control (not recorded which). This rearrangement joins TRBV7-9 to TRBJ2-2, with D unresolved. CDR3 nucleotides: TGTGCCAGCAGCACCCTTGGGCGTGCACGGAGCACCGGGGAGCTGTTTTTT. As protein: CASSTLGRARSTGELFF.